The rows below give T cell receptor beta chains drawn from one sample of a study of cytomegalovirus exposure and HLA in healthy donors. The table came from immunoSEQ multiplex PCR; TCRdb's copy has only in-frame clones and leaves some out. The table has roughly 160,000 clones, 81% seen once. The sequenced sample was PBMCs. The receptors here all came from a woman aged 45-65 years in good health and CMV-seronegative. CDR3s include the opening cysteine and the closing phenylalanine or tryptophan. A D gene is named only where the DNA matches it firmly. Size tells how often a clone was seen (once, few, many) or the class of an expanded clone, and some rows leave it out.

J	D	size	V	CDR3	DNA
TRBJ1-2	-	-	TRBV4-2	CASSQEWQGRGGYTF	TGTGCCAGCAGCCAAGAGTGGCAGGGGCGCGGAGGCTACACCTTC
TRBJ2-7	TRBD1	-	TRBV5-5	CASSFGTGSSYEQYF	TGTGCCAGCAGCTTCGGGACAGGGAGCTCCTACGAGCAGTACTTC
TRBJ2-7	TRBD2	-	TRBV28	CASSFAGTGTNSYEQYF	TGTGCCAGCAGTTTCGCGGGAACCGGGACTAACTCCTACGAGCAGTACTTC
TRBJ1-1	TRBD1	-	TRBV18	CASSPRTGVNTEAFF	TGTGCCAGCTCACCAAGAACAGGGGTCAACACTGAAGCTTTCTTT
TRBJ1-4	TRBD1	-	TRBV7-6	CASSSRQGVDEKLFF	TGTGCCAGCAGCTCAAGACAGGGGGTGGATGAAAAACTGTTTTTT
TRBJ2-5	TRBD1	-	TRBV9	CASSVGRDSGSITGTQYF	TGTGCCAGCAGCGTAGGACGGGACAGCGGCTCCATAACGGGGACCCAGTACTTC
TRBJ1-6	-	-	TRBV9	CASSVDAEDSPLHF	TGTGCCAGCAGCGTAGACGCAGAAGATTCACCCCTCCACTTT
TRBJ2-7	TRBD1	-	TRBV7-9	CASSSRDRANEQYF	TGTGCCAGCAGCTCGCGGGACAGGGCCAACGAGCAGTACTTC
TRBJ2-1	TRBD1	-	TRBV2	CASSASGGNEQLF	TGTGCCAGCAGCGCTTCAGGGGGCAATGAGCAGCTCTTC
TRBJ1-1	-	-	TRBV6-5	CASSGKNTEAFF	TGTGCCAGCAGTGGCAAGAACACTGAAGCTTTCTTT
TRBJ2-7	TRBD1	-	TRBV6-6	CASSYPTGLIADEQYF	TGTGCCAGCAGTTACCCGACAGGGTTGATCGCCGACGAGCAGTACTTC
TRBJ2-7	TRBD1	-	TRBV5-1	CASSFPGTGGEQYF	TGCGCCAGCAGCTTTCCCGGGACAGGGGGCGAGCAGTACTTC
TRBJ2-5	TRBD2	-	TRBV29-1	CSVEGEGMSETQYF	TGCAGCGTTGAGGGGGAGGGTATGTCAGAGACCCAGTACTTC
TRBJ1-2	TRBD1	-	TRBV28	CASSQDTTGAYYGYTF	TGTGCCAGCAGCCAAGATACGACAGGGGCCTACTATGGCTACACCTTC
TRBJ1-2	TRBD1	-	TRBV7-2	CASSLGGGDRVDYGYTF	TGTGCCAGCAGCTTAGGTGGGGGGGACAGGGTGGACTATGGCTACACCTTC
TRBJ1-4	TRBD1	-	TRBV6-4	CARNHGQGPPHDATNEKLFF	TGTGCCAGAAACCATGGACAGGGGCCCCCCCATGATGCAACTAATGAAAAACTGTTTTTT
TRBJ1-1	-	-	TRBV2	CASSDNMNTEAFF	TGTGCCAGCAGTGACAACATGAACACTGAAGCTTTCTTT
TRBJ1-3	-	-	TRBV11-2	CASSTSPTAGPIYF	TGTGCCAGCAGCACTAGCCCCACCGCGGGCCCCATATATTTT
TRBJ1-1	TRBD1	-	TRBV5-5	CASSRGQSSTEAFF	TGTGCCAGCAGCAGGGGGCAGTCGAGCACTGAAGCTTTCTTT
TRBJ1-3	TRBD1	-	TRBV5-5	CASSDPTGQKTLGAGNTIYF	TGTGCCAGCAGCGACCCGACAGGGCAAAAAACCTTAGGCGCTGGAAACACCATATATTTT
TRBJ1-3	-	-	TRBV28	CASSTVGNTIYF	TGTGCCAGCAGTACGGTAGGAAACACCATATATTTT
TRBJ2-2	-	few	TRBV2	CASRGAGKVSGELFF	TGTGCCAGCCGTGGGGCAGGGAAAGTCTCCGGGGAGCTGTTTTTT
TRBJ2-7	TRBD1	-	TRBV28	CASSFLDRPSYEQYF	TGTGCCAGCAGTTTCCTGGACAGGCCGTCCTACGAGCAGTACTTC
TRBJ2-3	-	-	TRBV5-5	CASSLERGTDTQYF	TGTGCCAGCAGCTTGGAGCGGGGCACAGATACGCAGTATTTT
TRBJ2-1	TRBD1	-	TRBV13	CASSFETGSYNEQFF	TGTGCCAGCAGCTTCGAGACAGGGTCCTACAATGAGCAGTTCTTC
TRBJ1-2	-	once	TRBV4-2	CASSQDRRQNYGYTF	TGTGCCAGCAGCCAAGATAGGAGGCAGAATTATGGCTACACCTTC
TRBJ2-7	TRBD1	few	TRBV5-4	CASSPGQGAHEQYF	TGTGCCAGCAGCCCGGGACAGGGGGCCCACGAGCAGTACTTC
TRBJ2-1	-	-	TRBV7-2	CASSLAAGGEQFF	TGTGCCAGCAGCTTAGCTGCCGGGGGTGAGCAGTTCTTC
TRBJ2-2	TRBD2	-	TRBV10-1	CASSVRLGAGGSYTGELFF	TGCGCCAGCAGTGTCCGTCTGGGAGCGGGAGGCAGTTACACCGGGGAGCTGTTTTTT
TRBJ2-2	-	-	TRBV30	CAWSQQGFAGELFF	TGTGCCTGGAGTCAACAGGGATTTGCCGGGGAGCTGTTTTTT
TRBJ1-2	-	-	TRBV6-5	CASSLQGNYGYTF	TGTGCCAGCAGTCTACAGGGAAACTATGGCTACACCTTC
TRBJ1-2	TRBD1	-	TRBV7-2	CASSLAAGGRGYTF	TGTGCCAGCAGCTTAGCGGCAGGGGGCCGTGGCTACACCTTC
TRBJ2-2	-	-	TRBV6-6	CASSSPTRGNTGELFF	TGTGCCAGCAGTTCTCCGACCCGGGGTAACACCGGGGAGCTGTTTTTT
TRBJ2-2	-	-	TRBV25-1	CASSERQIGAGELFF	TGTGCCAGCAGTGAGCGACAGATCGGAGCCGGGGAGCTGTTTTTT
TRBJ2-1	-	-	TRBV7-2	CASSLAGGPNEQFF	TGTGCCAGCAGCTTAGCGGGGGGTCCCAATGAGCAGTTCTTC
TRBJ2-7	TRBD1	-	TRBV6-1	CASSRQGLEQYF	TGTGCCAGCAGTCGACAGGGTCTCGAGCAGTACTTC
TRBJ1-1	-	-	TRBV28	CASSEIYTEAFF	TGTGCCAGCAGTGAGATATACACTGAAGCTTTCTTT
TRBJ2-2	-	-	TRBV19	CASSPPEDTGELFF	TGTGCCAGTAGTCCACCGGAGGACACCGGGGAGCTGTTTTTT
TRBJ1-5	TRBD1	-	TRBV5-6	CASSLTGGYNQPQHF	TGTGCCAGCAGCTTGACAGGGGGTTACAATCAGCCCCAGCATTTT
TRBJ2-2	-	-	TRBV28	CASSRLVTGELFF	TGTGCCAGCAGTCGACTAGTCACCGGGGAGCTGTTTTTT
TRBJ1-1	-	-	TRBV7-6	CASSLIMNTEAFF	TGTGCCAGCAGCTTAATAATGAACACTGAAGCTTTCTTT
TRBJ2-1	-	-	TRBV19	CALAGALLYNEQFF	TGTGCCCTGGCGGGGGCCCTTTTGTACAATGAGCAGTTCTTC